A selection of T cell receptor beta chains follows, all from one sample in a study of Graves' ophthalmopathy and Graves' hyperthyroidism. TCRdb reprocessed the multiplex PCR reads via MiXCR and lists one record per CDR3 protein. Of hundreds of thousands of distinct CDR3 sequences in the sample, less than 55% were seen once. Sequenced: peripheral blood. Receptors originate from an adult man with Graves' ophthalmopathy. The CDR3 runs from the conserved cysteine through the conserved F or W. D genes are given only for firm matches. For some rows the clone size is stated as once, few or many, or as a class when expanded; others skip it.

D: TRBD1
V: TRBV28
size: .
J: TRBJ1-6
CDR3: CASSFRQGRNSPLHF
DNA: TGTGCCAGCAGTTTTAGACAGGGCAGGAATTCACCCCTCCACTTT

D: TRBD1
V: TRBV7-2
size: .
J: TRBJ1-5
CDR3: CASSSPKQGAESNQPQHF
DNA: TGTGCCAGCAGCTCTCCGAAACAGGGGGCGGAAAGCAATCAGCCCCAGCATTTT

D: .
V: TRBV29-1
size: few
J: TRBJ1-5
CDR3: CSARKALNQPQHF
DNA: TGCAGCGCCCGGAAAGCCCTCAATCAGCCCCAGCATTTT

D: .
V: TRBV7-9
size: few
J: TRBJ1-6
CDR3: CASSLRPAGGNSPLHF
DNA: TGTGCCAGCAGCCTCCGCCCCGCGGGGGGAAATTCACCCCTCCACTTT

D: TRBD1
V: TRBV19
size: few
J: TRBJ1-2
CDR3: CASSIRDRVYGYTF
DNA: TGTGCCAGTAGTATTCGGGACAGGGTATATGGCTACACCTTC

D: .
V: TRBV10-2
size: .
J: TRBJ2-5
CDR3: CASSPLADPGETQYF
DNA: TGCGCCAGCAGTCCCTTAGCGGATCCAGGGGAGACCCAGTACTTC

D: .
V: TRBV29-1
size: few
J: TRBJ1-4
CDR3: CSVDSSRGEKLFF
DNA: TGCAGCGTTGACAGCAGCCGTGGTGAAAAACTGTTTTTT

D: .
V: TRBV12-3/TRBV12-4
size: .
J: TRBJ1-1
CDR3: CASSYLLNTEAFF
DNA: TGTGCCAGCAGTTACCTCCTGAACACTGAAGCTTTCTTT

D: .
V: TRBV19
size: .
J: TRBJ1-1
CDR3: CASSTENTEAFF
DNA: TGTGCCAGTAGTACAGAAAACACTGAAGCTTTCTTT

D: .
V: TRBV5-1
size: .
J: TRBJ1-1
CDR3: CASSLSLTGAEAFF
DNA: TGCGCCAGCAGCTTGTCACTAACAGGTGCCGAAGCTTTCTTT

D: .
V: TRBV28
size: .
J: TRBJ1-2
CDR3: CASRSTAKGYGYTF
DNA: TGTGCCAGCAGGTCGACAGCGAAAGGCTATGGCTACACCTTC

D: TRBD1
V: TRBV19
size: .
J: TRBJ2-7
CDR3: CASSIRGQAYEQYF
DNA: TGTGCCAGTAGTATCCGGGGACAGGCCTACGAGCAGTACTTC

D: .
V: TRBV19
size: .
J: TRBJ1-1
CDR3: CASSWGAVEAFF
DNA: TGTGCCAGTAGCTGGGGGGCAGTTGAAGCTTTCTTT

D: TRBD1
V: TRBV2
size: few
J: TRBJ2-7
CDR3: CASSGNAGQGSYEQYF
DNA: TGTGCCAGCAGTGGGAACGCGGGACAGGGTAGCTACGAGCAGTACTTC

D: .
V: TRBV20-1
size: many
J: TRBJ2-5
CDR3: CSAKWGGHETQYF
DNA: TGCAGTGCTAAATGGGGGGGGCACGAGACCCAGTACTTC

D: .
V: TRBV12-3/TRBV12-4
size: few
J: TRBJ1-1
CDR3: CASTGLNTEAFF
DNA: TGTGCCAGCACAGGCTTGAACACTGAAGCTTTCTTT

D: TRBD2
V: TRBV9
size: .
J: TRBJ2-5
CDR3: CASSGRLAGTQETQYF
DNA: TGTGCCAGCAGCGGAAGACTAGCGGGGACCCAAGAGACCCAGTACTTC

D: .
V: TRBV15
size: few
J: TRBJ2-5
CDR3: CATSRVLVWQEQETQYF
DNA: TGTGCCACCAGCAGAGTTCTTGTTTGGCAGGAGCAGGAAACCCAGTACTTC

D: TRBD1
V: TRBV7-2
size: .
J: TRBJ1-2
CDR3: CASSPRQGGLGYTF
DNA: TGTGCCAGCAGCCCGCGACAGGGGGGGCTTGGCTACACCTTC

D: .
V: TRBV29-1
size: .
J: TRBJ2-3
CDR3: CSVDPQGGDTQYF
DNA: TGCAGCGTTGATCCCCAGGGGGGAGATACGCAGTATTTT

D: .
V: TRBV24-1
size: few
J: TRBJ2-7
CDR3: CASSKTGLAFYEQYF
DNA: TGTGCCTCGTCAAAGACAGGACTGGCCTTTTACGAGCAGTACTTC

D: TRBD1
V: TRBV5-8
size: many
J: TRBJ1-1
CDR3: CASSQGGTEAFF
DNA: TGTGCCAGCAGCCAGGGGGGCACTGAAGCTTTCTTT

D: .
V: TRBV10-3
size: few
J: TRBJ1-5
CDR3: CAISESRVHSNQPQHF
DNA: TGTGCCATCAGTGAGTCACGCGTCCATAGCAATCAGCCCCAGCATTTT

D: TRBD1
V: TRBV7-9
size: .
J: TRBJ2-5
CDR3: CASTSGDREETQYF
DNA: TGTGCCAGCACCTCCGGGGACAGGGAAGAGACCCAGTACTTC

D: TRBD2
V: TRBV29-1
size: once
J: TRBJ2-7
CDR3: CSLTSGGEYEQYF
DNA: TGCAGCTTAACTAGCGGGGGGGAGTACGAGCAGTACTTC

D: .
V: TRBV2
size: .
J: TRBJ2-5
CDR3: CASSEAPGLETQYF
DNA: TGTGCCAGCAGTGAAGCTCCAGGGTTAGAGACCCAGTACTTC

D: .
V: TRBV5-6
size: .
J: TRBJ2-6
CDR3: CASSLILSSSGANVLTF
DNA: TGTGCCAGCAGCTTGATACTGTCGAGCTCTGGGGCCAACGTCCTGACTTTC

D: TRBD2
V: TRBV29-1
size: .
J: TRBJ2-1
CDR3: CSVEPSGSTNEQFF
DNA: TGCAGCGTTGAGCCTAGCGGGAGCACCAATGAGCAGTTCTTC

D: .
V: TRBV7-9
size: .
J: TRBJ1-4
CDR3: CASNSGATNEKLFF
DNA: TGTGCCAGCAACTCCGGTGCAACTAATGAAAAACTGTTTTTT

D: TRBD1
V: TRBV2
size: .
J: TRBJ2-5
CDR3: CASSEATLYRDSLQETQYF
DNA: TGTGCCAGCAGTGAAGCCACCTTATATCGGGACAGTTTGCAAGAGACCCAGTACTTC

D: .
V: TRBV10-3
size: .
J: TRBJ2-7
CDR3: CASIGNSYEQYF
DNA: TGTGCCAGCATTGGCAACTCCTACGAGCAGTACTTC

D: .
V: TRBV7-3
size: .
J: TRBJ1-1
CDR3: CASSSVREAGFRNTEAFF
DNA: TGTGCCAGCAGCTCCGTTCGAGAGGCAGGATTTAGGAACACTGAAGCTTTCTTT

D: TRBD1
V: TRBV2
size: few
J: TRBJ1-6
CDR3: CASRADRPHSPLHF
DNA: TGTGCCAGCAGGGCGGACAGGCCCCATTCACCCCTCCACTTT

D: .
V: TRBV7-9
size: many
J: TRBJ1-1
CDR3: CASTPPPGNTEAFF
DNA: TGTGCCAGCACCCCACCCCCGGGGAACACTGAAGCTTTCTTT

D: TRBD1
V: TRBV20-1
size: few
J: TRBJ1-5
CDR3: CSAVRTGTYQPQHF
DNA: TGCAGTGCTGTCCGGACAGGGACCTATCAGCCCCAGCATTTT

D: .
V: TRBV7-9
size: .
J: TRBJ1-2
CDR3: CASSQDRYRGYTF
DNA: TGCGCCAGCAGCCAAGATCGGTACAGGGGCTACACCTTC

D: TRBD1
V: TRBV12-3/TRBV12-4
size: .
J: TRBJ2-7
CDR3: CASSQVQGNEQYF
DNA: TGTGCCAGCAGCCAGGTACAGGGGAACGAGCAGTACTTC

D: TRBD1
V: TRBV29-1
size: .
J: TRBJ2-7
CDR3: CSVVRDRATYEQYF
DNA: TGCAGCGTTGTCCGGGACAGGGCGACCTACGAGCAGTACTTC

D: .
V: TRBV7-9
size: .
J: TRBJ1-4
CDR3: CASSLKFGSNEKLFF
DNA: TGTGCCAGCAGCTTAAAGTTCGGGTCCAATGAAAAACTGTTTTTT

D: .
V: TRBV18
size: .
J: TRBJ2-5
CDR3: CASSPLLVGQETQYF
DNA: TGTGCCAGCTCACCACTGCTGGTAGGACAAGAGACCCAGTACTTC